What follows are 26 T cell receptor beta chains derived from one specimen sequenced in a study of T cell responses to AZD1222 COVID-19 vaccine. Sequencing was performed with immunoSEQ multiplex PCR; in TCRdb, only in-frame clones are kept and a portion is missing. Of about 84,000 clones listed, 70% to 90% are singletons. The source was peripheral blood, collected 28 days after the second AZD1222 dose. These TCRs come from an adult who received the AZD1222 COVID-19 vaccine.

The J gene is TRBJ2-2, the V gene TRBV19; either TRBD1 or TRBD2 may fit D (5 bases each). The germline V gene has CDR1 LNHDA and CDR2 SQIVND (reference sequence). CDR3 size: 15 residues. The V gene lost 7 bases and the J gene lost 2 bases, with 14 bases spanning the gap. The CDR3 bases are TGTGCCAGTATCCACGAGGGGCTTAACACCGGGGAGCTGTTTTTT. Its protein is CASIHEGLNTGELFF.

This chain joins TRBV7-2 and TRBJ1-5, with 9 bases matching TRBD1. The CDR3 extends over 14 amino acids. V was clipped by 5 bases and J by 6 bases; unmatched bases: 5. The germline V gene encodes CDR1 SGHTA and CDR2 FQGNSA. DNA for the CDR3: TGTGCCAGCAGCCCACAGGGGGCAAGTCAGCCCCAGCATTTT. Protein product: CASSPQGASQPQHF.

The rearrangement links TRBV4-3 to TRBJ2-2; 8 nucleotides match TRBD1. With V trimmed by 2 bases and J by 1 base, 9 bases remained unmatched. The germline CDR1 and CDR2 sequences are LGHNA and YSLEER. The CDR3 is 18 residues long. The CDR3 coding sequence is TGCGCCAGCAGCCAAAAATTAACCGGGACAGGGAACACCGGGGAGCTGTTTTTT. It encodes CASSQKLTGTGNTGELFF.

The genes are TRBV5-1 and TRBJ2-2; perhaps D is TRBD1 or TRBD2 (5 bases each). The CDR3 has 12 residues. The V gene's germline CDR1 is SGHRS and CDR2 YFSETQ. Trimming pared 4 bases from V and 8 bases from J, leaving 9 bases between. Here the CDR3 reads CASSRDGGELFF. CDR3 coding DNA: TGCGCCAGCAGCCGGGACGGAGGGGAGCTGTTTTTT.

The chain uses TRBV4-3 and TRBJ1-1; 8 nucleotides line up with TRBD1. Looked up from germline, CDR1 is LGHNA and CDR2 is YSLEER. V gave up 0 bases and J gave up 4 bases; unmatched junction bases: 4. The CDR3 loop spans 15 amino acids. CDR3 DNA: TGCGCCAGCAGCCAAGAAAACAGGGGGGGCACTGAAGCTTTCTTT. This codes for CASSQENRGGTEAFF.

V gene TRBV19 combines with J gene TRBJ2-2; TRBD1 matches 7 bases. This CDR3 is built from 15 residues. CDR1 is LNHDA and CDR2 is SQIVND in the germline V gene (reference sequence). J was trimmed by 0 bases and V by 9 bases; bases with no gene match: 7. The DNA of the CDR3 is TGTGCCAGCACACCCGGGACAGCGAACACCGGGGAGCTGTTTTTT. This sequence encodes CASTPGTANTGELFF.

The chain recombines TRBV25-1 with TRBJ1-6, with D uncertain. The germline V gene encodes CDR1 MGHDK and CDR2 SYGVNS. CDR3 length: 15 amino acids. Trimming took off 3 bases at V and 8 bases at J, with 14 bases between the two ends. CDR3 DNA: TGTGCCAGCAGTGATTCTGGGAAGATGCATTCACCCCTCCACTTT. This translates into CASSDSGKMHSPLHF. The full variable domain, in which reference TRBV25-1 and TRBJ1-6 provide the parts outside the CDR3, is EADIYQTPRYLVIGTGKKITLECSQTMGHDKMYWYQQDPGMELHLIHYSYGVNSTEKGDLSSESTVSRIRTEHFPLTLESARPSHTSQYLCASSDSGKMHSPLHFGNGTRLTVT.

The rearrangement links TRBV18 to TRBJ1-1; D may be TRBD1 (6 bases). The CDR3 loop spans 20 amino acids. Trimming pared 0 bases from V and 4 bases from J, leaving 27 bases between. Per the germline V gene, CDR1 is KGHSH and CDR2 is LQKENI. Here the CDR3 reads CASSPPSSTGGITLLTEAFF. In nucleotides, the CDR3 is TGTGCCAGCTCACCACCTTCAAGTACTGGGGGCATAACTTTGCTCACTGAAGCTTTCTTT.

The chain couples TRBV12-3 or TRBV12-4 to TRBJ1-2; no clear D. This CDR3 region has 12 residues. The V end was cut by 5 bases, the J end by 8 bases, with 12 bases between. The CDR3 protein is CASSETALGYTF. In DNA form, the CDR3 reads TGTGCCAGCAGTGAGACGGCTTTGGGCTACACCTTC.

A note on this clone: Other DNA sequences within the sample encode an identical CDR3. The chain recombines TRBV30 with TRBJ2-2; 7 nucleotides line up with TRBD2. The CDR3 sequence is 15 residues long. V shed 2 bases and J 3 bases; nucleotides not matched to a gene: 6. Germline CDR1 is GTSNPN and CDR2 is SVGIG (reference sequence). CDR3 coding DNA: TGTGCCTGGAGTTTGGCGGGGGTACACACCGGGGAGCTGTTTTTT. This gives the protein CAWSLAGVHTGELFF.

V usage is TRBV6-4 and J usage is TRBJ1-2; the D gene is possibly TRBD1 (6 bases). CDR3 length: 13 amino acids. Trimming removed 6 bases at V and 3 bases at J, with 11 bases between. From germline, CDR1 is MRHNA and CDR2 SNTAGT. Here the CDR3 reads CASRRGIDYGYTF. DNA of the CDR3: TGTGCCAGCAGGAGGGGGATCGACTATGGCTACACCTTC.

The chain is built from TRBV5-6 and TRBJ1-2; 8 nucleotides match TRBD1. The V gene's germline CDR1 is SGHDT and CDR2 YYEEEE. V dropped 4 bases and J dropped 5; count of bases not matched to a gene: 16. The CDR3 sequence is 17 residues long. The CDR3 DNA sequence: TGTGCCAGCAGCCAAAAGGTCCAGGGGGCTCGGGTTTATGGCTACACCTTC. It translates to CASSQKVQGARVYGYTF. Full variable domain (outside the CDR3, taken from reference TRBV5-6 and TRBJ1-2): DAGVTQSPTHLIKTRGQQVTLRCSPKSGHDTVSWYQQALGQGPQFIFQYYEEEERQRGNFPDRFSGHQFPNYSSELNVNALLLGDSALYLCASSQKVQGARVYGYTFGSGTRLTVV.

V is TRBV27 and J is TRBJ1-2; D gene ambiguous. Trimming removed 5 bases from V and 3 bases from J, with 4 bases in between. CDR3 length: 11 amino acids. Germline-derived CDR1 and CDR2 are MNHEY and SMNVEV (reference sequence). The CDR3 reads CASSGDYGYTF. The CDR3 nucleotides are TGTGCCAGCAGTGGAGACTATGGCTACACCTTC.

This chain uses TRBV6-2 or TRBV6-3 with TRBJ2-1, with TRBD2 matching 9 bases. Trimming took 5 bases from V and 10 from J; bases not matched to a gene: 15. Germline CDR1 and CDR2: MNHEY and SVGEGT. The CDR3 has 16 residues. The CDR3 sequence is CASSKTPGLARHEQFF. CDR3 coding DNA: TGTGCCAGCAGTAAAACTCCGGGACTAGCCAGACACGAGCAGTTCTTC.

The chain joins TRBV12-3 or TRBV12-4 to TRBJ1-1, with D unclear. Trimming shortened V by 7 bases and J by 0 bases, and 9 bases separated the two germline ends. The CDR3 runs 13 residues. CDR3 amino acids: CASTSQLNTEAFF. In DNA, the CDR3 is TGTGCCAGCACTTCGCAGCTGAACACTGAAGCTTTCTTT.

The rearrangement links TRBV29-1 to TRBJ1-3, with no clear D. V lost 4 bases, J lost 4 bases, and 11 bases lay in between. The V gene's germline CDR1 is SQVTM and CDR2 ANQGSEA. The CDR3 loop spans 13 amino acids. The CDR3: CSVVAGGGNTIYF. CDR3 sequence (DNA): TGCAGCGTTGTAGCGGGCGGGGGAAACACCATATATTTT. The full variable domain, its missing parts supplied by reference TRBV29-1 and TRBJ1-3, is SAVISQKPSRDICQRGTSLTIQCQVDSQVTMMFWYRQQPGQSLTLIATANQGSEATYESGFVIDKFPISRPNLTFSTLTVSNMSPEDSSIYLCSVVAGGGNTIYFGEGSWLTVV.

The chain has TRBV6-2 or TRBV6-3 and TRBJ1-1; TRBD1 matches at 7 bases. Germline CDR1 reads MNHEY; CDR2 reads SVGEGT. The CDR3 totals 14 residues. Trimming at V came to 6 bases and at J to 0 bases, leaving 4 bases not matched to a gene. DNA for the CDR3: TGTGCCAGCAGCTCGGGACAGATGAACACTGAAGCTTTCTTT. Translated: CASSSGQMNTEAFF.

The chain is built from TRBV6-5 and TRBJ1-1; weak D call: TRBD1 (5 bases). Trimming left V 2 bases short and J 0 bases short, with 7 bases between. Germline V gene data show CDR1 as MNHEY and CDR2 as SVGAGI. This CDR3 is 14 amino acids long. Here the CDR3 DNA reads TGTGCCAGCAGTTACAAGGGGTTGAACACTGAAGCTTTCTTT. It is translated as CASSYKGLNTEAFF.

V and J are TRBV19 and TRBJ2-7, with 8 positions matching TRBD2. Looked up from germline, CDR1 is LNHDA and CDR2 is SQIVND (reference sequence). This CDR3 is built from 15 residues. After removal of 5 bases from V and 6 bases from J, the junction contained 12 bases not matched to a gene. The CDR3 bases are TGTGCCAGTAGTGCCAGGAGCGGGAGATCTGGCGAGCAGTACTTC. Its translation is CASSARSGRSGEQYF.

This sequence joins TRBV24-1 and TRBJ2-1; TRBD2 matches at 11 bases. J gave up 6 bases and V 4 bases, and 4 bases lay outside the gene matches. Germline-derived CDR1 and CDR2 are KGHDR and SFDVKD. The CDR3 totals 15 residues. CDR3 protein: CATSDQGTSGNEQFF. Here the CDR3 DNA reads TGTGCCACCAGTGACCAGGGGACTAGCGGCAATGAGCAGTTCTTC.

The genes are TRBV18 and TRBJ2-3; D may be TRBD1 (5 bases). V was pared by 3 bases and J by 1 base, with 8 bases between. This CDR3 is built from 14 residues. Germline assignment: CDR1 KGHSH and CDR2 LQKENI. CDR3 amino acids: CASSPVRGTDTQYF. The CDR3 bases are TGTGCCAGCTCACCGGTCAGGGGCACAGATACGCAGTATTTT.

V is TRBV6-2 or TRBV6-3 and J is TRBJ2-1; a possible D gene is TRBD2 (5 bases). The CDR3 consists of 15 residues. V lost 2 bases, J lost 9 bases, and 17 bases lay in between. Germline V gene lookup returns CDR1 MNHEY and CDR2 SVGEGT. CDR3 in amino acids: CASSYAKLVDVEQFF. CDR3 DNA: TGTGCCAGCAGTTACGCAAAACTAGTGGATGTTGAGCAGTTCTTC.

This clone was recorded once. V gene TRBV2 combines with J gene TRBJ2-5, with 8 bases identical to TRBD1. V was pared by 4 bases and J by 6 bases, with 7 bases of the junction left unmatched. This CDR3 is 14 amino acids long. Germline assignment: CDR1 SNHLY and CDR2 FYNNEI. CDR3 region: CASSGPGGTQTQYF. The CDR3 coding sequence is TGTGCCAGCAGTGGTCCAGGGGGCACGCAGACCCAGTACTTC.

The chain carries TRBV28 and TRBJ1-2, with no clear D. Germline CDR1 and CDR2: MDHEN and SYDVKM. The CDR3 sequence is 15 residues long. The V end lost 5 bases, the J end lost 0 bases, and 13 bases lay between the germline ends. The CDR3 loop reads CASSRTALSNYGYTF. CDR3 bases: TGTGCCAGCAGTCGGACCGCCCTATCTAACTATGGCTACACCTTC.

This rearrangement joins TRBV5-6 to TRBJ1-5, with 7 bases identical to TRBD1. The germline V gene has CDR1 SGHDT and CDR2 YYEEEE. The CDR3 has 14 residues. V shed 4 bases, J shed 9 bases, and the junction held 10 bases outside the gene matches. This chain's CDR3 is CASSTGQRHPPQHF. In DNA form, the CDR3 reads TGTGCCAGCAGCACGGGACAGAGACATCCGCCCCAGCATTTT.

This rearrangement joins TRBV18 to TRBJ1-5, with 7 bases identical to TRBD1. V lost 5 bases, J lost 1 base, and 2 bases stayed unmatched. This CDR3 comprises 14 residues. The germline gives CDR1 KGHSH, CDR2 LQKENI. The CDR3 is CASSEQGSNQPQHF. In DNA form, the CDR3 reads TGTGCCAGCTCAGAACAGGGGAGCAATCAGCCCCAGCATTTT.